Only one count was recorded for the clone carrying this TCR beta chain. V gave up 0 bases and J gave up 2 bases; unmatched junction bases: 5. The CDR3 sequence is 16 residues long. From germline, CDR1 is SGDLS and CDR2 YYNGEE. The data are from a study of blood T cell repertoires in COVID-19. Authors' methods: Counts of nucleated cells, estimated from reference gene primer amplification, were obtained. Here immunoSEQ multiplex PCR was the method, and the copy in TCRdb shows in-frame clones only, minus some. V and J calls and clone size are those listed in that table; D and trimming were worked out from the DNA. The repertoire holds about 240,000 clones, with 75% to 90% as singletons.

The chain is built from TRBV9 and TRBJ2-3; 8 nucleotides match TRBD2. The TCR was taken from a man aged 55 to 70 who had recovered from COVID-19. The specimen was peripheral blood. CDR3 loop: CASSVAVGGDTDTQYF. CDR3 nucleotide sequence: TGTGCCAGCAGCGTAGCCGTCGGGGGGGACACAGATACGCAGTATTTT. The whole variable domain, remainder taken from reference TRBV9 and TRBJ2-3, is DSGVTQTPKHLITATGQRVTLRCSPRSGDLSVYWYQQSLDQGLQFLIQYYNGEERAKGNILERFSAQQFPDLHSELNLSSLELGDSALYFCASSVAVGGDTDTQYFGPGTRLTVL.